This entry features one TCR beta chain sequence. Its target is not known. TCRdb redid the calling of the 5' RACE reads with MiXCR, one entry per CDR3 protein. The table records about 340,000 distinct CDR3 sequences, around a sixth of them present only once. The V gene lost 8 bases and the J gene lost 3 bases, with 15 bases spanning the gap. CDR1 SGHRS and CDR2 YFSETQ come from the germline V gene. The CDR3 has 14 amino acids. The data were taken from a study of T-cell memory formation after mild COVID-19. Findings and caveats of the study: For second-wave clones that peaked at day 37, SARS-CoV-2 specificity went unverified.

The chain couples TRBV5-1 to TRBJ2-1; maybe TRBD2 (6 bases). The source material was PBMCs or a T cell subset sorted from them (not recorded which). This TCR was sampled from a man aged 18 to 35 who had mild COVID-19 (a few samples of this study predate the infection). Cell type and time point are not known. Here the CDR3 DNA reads TGCGCCAGTGAACGGGGGAATCGCTACAATGAGCAGTTCTTC. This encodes CASERGNRYNEQFF.